This T cell receptor beta chain is drawn from a study of OX40 agonist ivuxolimab in advanced cancers. Germline lookup yields CDR1 MGHRA and CDR2 YSYEKL. The J segment lost 7 bases and the V segment lost 1 base, leaving 9 bases of the junction unmatched. CDR3 length equals 16 residues. Assay used: immunoSEQ multiplex PCR; TCRdb lists only in-frame clones, some missing. The sample has around 60,000 clones, 75% to 90% seen once. The source is an adult with an advanced solid tumor such as melanoma, head and neck, liver or kidney cancer. The chain is built from TRBV4-1 and TRBJ2-4; 8 bases map to TRBD2. The sequencing here drew on CD4+ or CD8+ T cells sorted from blood, taken in a trial of the OX40 agonist ivuxolimab. CDR3 sequence reads: CASSQASGTRSNIQYF. DNA of the CDR3: TGCGCCAGCAGCCAAGCTTCCGGGACTAGATCTAACATTCAGTACTTC.